This T cell receptor (beta chain) was observed in a study of T-cell memory formation after mild COVID-19. About the study: For the most part, TCR clusters were specific to one donor.

Barcoded TCR alpha and TCR beta cDNA libraries with UMIs came from 5'RACE using constant-segment primers. TCRdb fed the 5' RACE reads into MiXCR, producing one record per CDR3 protein. Counted here are around 300,000 distinct CDR3 sequences, roughly 13% occurring once; the ten biggest clones make up under 25%. As regards this clonotype: Its specificity is not known. The junction differs from germline at one of its ends, possibly a read error.

The study, taken as a whole, reports: Later expanders leaned toward CD4+, whereas clones contracting from day 15 to 85 were balanced CD4/CD8. Clones which contracted sat mainly in CM and EM if CD4+, and in EMRA if CD8+.

Germline values: CDR1 SQVTM, CDR2 ANQGSEA. The CDR3 is 16 residues long. Sequenced: PBMCs or a T cell subset sorted from them (not recorded which). The receptor's source is a man aged 18 to 35 who had mild COVID-19 (a few samples of this study predate the infection). Cell type and time point are not known. This chain links TRBV29-1 with TRBJ1-5; 11 bases line up with TRBD1. CDR3 sequence reads: CSVEVSGQGGDQPQHF. The CDR3 region has the DNA TGCAGCGTGGAAGTCTCGGGACAGGGGGGCGATCAGCCCCAGCATTTT. Using reference TRBV29-1 and TRBJ1-5 for the parts outside the CDR3, the full variable domain is SAVISQKPSRDICQRGTSLTIQCQVDSQVTMMFWYRQQPGQSLTLIATANQGSEATYESGFVIDKFPISRPNLTFSTLTVSNMSPEDSSIYLCSVEVSGQGGDQPQHFGDGTRLSIL.